The clone carrying this T cell receptor (beta chain) was seen ten or more times. Its antigen is currently unknown. This specimen comes from a study of CD8 T cells in ankylosing spondylitis. TCRdb used MiXCR to reprocess the 5' RACE reads, holding one entry per CDR3 protein. The data contain 350,000 or so distinct CDR3 sequences, around 8% of them seen just once; the ten biggest clones take up more than 14%. V gave up 0 bases and J gave up 4 bases; unmatched junction bases: 7. The CDR3 consists of 17 residues. The germline gives CDR1 LNHNV, CDR2 YYDKDF (reference sequence). Points from the study as a whole: A motif in TCR beta, a set of under 10 highly homologous variants, appeared characteristic of ankylosing spondylitis blood.

Sequencing was carried out using blood, either unsorted or a sorted T cell fraction (not recorded which). The chain employs TRBV15 and TRBJ2-1, with 9 positions matching TRBD2. This TCR was recovered from a male donor with ankylosing spondylitis. The CDR3 is CATSRDVREGWYNEQFF. As DNA, the CDR3 is TGTGCCACCAGCAGAGATGTGCGGGAGGGTTGGTACAATGAGCAGTTCTTC.